The clone carrying this T cell receptor (beta chain) was found once. Germline assignment: CDR1 DFQATT and CDR2 SNEGSKA (reference sequence). CDR3 size: 16 residues. Trimming at V came to 3 bases and at J to 2 bases, leaving 9 bases not matched to a gene. The entry originates in a study of control samples from healthy donors and cancer patients. Method: immunoSEQ multiplex PCR; TCRdb's copy keeps in-frame clones and lacks some. The sample lists around 52,000 clones; approximately 90% were seen once. The V and J genes are TRBV20-1 and TRBJ2-3, with TRBD2 matching over 9 bases. This receptor was identified in a young man with colorectal cancer. The sequencing sample was made of PBMCs. Written as DNA, the CDR3 is TGCAGTGCTAGTCCGGGAGCGGGGGGTTTCACAGATACGCAGTATTTT. Translated, it gives CSASPGAGGFTDTQYF.